The entry below describes one TCR beta chain. This sample is part of a study of T-cell reconstitution after alpha-beta-depleted transplantation in children. V lost 5 bases and J 4 bases, leaving 11 bases between the germline ends. The CDR3 totals 13 residues. Per germline, CDR1 SEHNR and CDR2 FQNEAQ (reference sequence). Unique molecular identifiers were used in preparing the TCRbeta library. From the PCR reads, TCRdb called clonotypes with MiXCR, one entry per CDR3 protein. The profile shows under 350,000 distinct CDR3 sequences, approximately 9.8% of them singletons. The TCR originated in a human donor who donated a stem cell graft to a child with SCID. This chain joins TRBV7-9 and TRBJ1-2; D not certain. Sequencing was performed on PBMCs from the stem cell graft donor, taken from the stem cell graft. DNA for the CDR3: TGTGCCAGCAGCCCTATACAAGCCTATGGCTACACCTTC. The encoded protein is CASSPIQAYGYTF.